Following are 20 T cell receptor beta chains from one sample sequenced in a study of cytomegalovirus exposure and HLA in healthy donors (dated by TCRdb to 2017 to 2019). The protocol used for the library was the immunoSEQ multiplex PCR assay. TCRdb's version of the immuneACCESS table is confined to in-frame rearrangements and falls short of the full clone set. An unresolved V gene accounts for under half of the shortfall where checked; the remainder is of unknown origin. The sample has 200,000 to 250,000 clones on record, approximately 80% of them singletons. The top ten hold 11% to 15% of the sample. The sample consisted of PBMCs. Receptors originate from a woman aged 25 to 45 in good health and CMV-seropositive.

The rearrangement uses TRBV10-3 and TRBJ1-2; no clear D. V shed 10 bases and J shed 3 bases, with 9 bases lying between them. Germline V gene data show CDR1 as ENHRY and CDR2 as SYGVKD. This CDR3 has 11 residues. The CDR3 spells CATSPDYGYTF. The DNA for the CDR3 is TGTGCCACCTCGCCGGACTATGGCTACACCTTC.

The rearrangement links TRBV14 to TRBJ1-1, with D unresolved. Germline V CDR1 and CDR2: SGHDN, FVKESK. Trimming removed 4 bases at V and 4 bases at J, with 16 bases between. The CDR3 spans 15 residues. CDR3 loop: CASSRLAGLVTEAFF. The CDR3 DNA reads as TGTGCCAGCAGCCGCCTGGCGGGGTTGGTCACTGAAGCTTTCTTT.

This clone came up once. CDR3 sequence (DNA): TGTGCCAGCAGCCATCTAGCGGGAGGGCACACCGGGGAGCTGTTTTTT. It encodes CASSHLAGGHTGELFF. The J gene is TRBJ2-2, the V gene TRBV28, with 12 bases identical to TRBD2. Germline trimming cut 6 bases from V and 3 bases from J; bases unmatched to any gene: 5. The CDR3 consists of 16 residues. Germline assignment: CDR1 MDHEN and CDR2 SYDVKM.

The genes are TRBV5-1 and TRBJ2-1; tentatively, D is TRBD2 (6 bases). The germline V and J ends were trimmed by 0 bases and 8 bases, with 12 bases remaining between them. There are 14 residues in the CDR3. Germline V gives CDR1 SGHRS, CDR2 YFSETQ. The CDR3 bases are TGCGCCAGCAGCTTGGGGACTATTCACGATGAGCAGTTCTTC. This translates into CASSLGTIHDEQFF.

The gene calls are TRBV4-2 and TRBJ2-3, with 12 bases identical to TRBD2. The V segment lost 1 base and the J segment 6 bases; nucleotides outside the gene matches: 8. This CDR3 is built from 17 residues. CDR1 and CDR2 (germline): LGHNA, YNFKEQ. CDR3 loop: CASSQVTGLAGPDTQYF. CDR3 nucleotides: TGTGCCAGCAGCCAAGTTACGGGACTAGCGGGCCCCGATACGCAGTATTTT.

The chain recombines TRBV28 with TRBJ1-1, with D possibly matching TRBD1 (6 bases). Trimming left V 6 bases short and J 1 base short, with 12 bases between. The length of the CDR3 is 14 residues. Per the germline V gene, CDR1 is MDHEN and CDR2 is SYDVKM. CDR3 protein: CASRYRDKNTEAFF. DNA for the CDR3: TGTGCCAGCAGATACAGGGACAAGAACACTGAAGCTTTCTTT. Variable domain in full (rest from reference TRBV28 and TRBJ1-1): DVKVTQSSRYLVKRTGEKVFLECVQDMDHENMFWYRQDPGLGLRLIYFSYDVKMKEKGDIPEGYSVSREKKERFSLILESASTNQTSMYLCASRYRDKNTEAFFGQGTRLTVV.

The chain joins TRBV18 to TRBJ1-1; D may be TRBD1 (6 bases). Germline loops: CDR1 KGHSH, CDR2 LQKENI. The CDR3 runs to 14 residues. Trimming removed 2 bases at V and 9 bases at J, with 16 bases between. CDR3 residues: CASSPAREGGKAFF. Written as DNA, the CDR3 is TGTGCCAGCTCACCAGCCAGGGAAGGGGGTAAAGCTTTCTTT.

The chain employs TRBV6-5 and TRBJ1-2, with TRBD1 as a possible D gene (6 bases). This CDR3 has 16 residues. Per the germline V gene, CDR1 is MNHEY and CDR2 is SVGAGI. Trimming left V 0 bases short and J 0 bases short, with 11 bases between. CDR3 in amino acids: CASSYSPGDANYGYTF. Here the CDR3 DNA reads TGTGCCAGCAGTTACTCTCCAGGGGATGCTAACTATGGCTACACCTTC.

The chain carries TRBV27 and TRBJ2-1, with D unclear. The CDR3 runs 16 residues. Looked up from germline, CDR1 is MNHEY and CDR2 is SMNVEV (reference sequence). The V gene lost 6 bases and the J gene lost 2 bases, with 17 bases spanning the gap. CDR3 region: CASSSPLSRTYNEQFF. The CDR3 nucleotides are TGTGCCAGCAGCTCACCCCTCTCGCGGACCTACAATGAGCAGTTCTTC.

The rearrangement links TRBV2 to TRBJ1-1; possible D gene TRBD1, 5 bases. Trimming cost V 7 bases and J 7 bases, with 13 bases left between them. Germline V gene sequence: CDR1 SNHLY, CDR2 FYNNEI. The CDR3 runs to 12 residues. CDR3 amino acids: CASTSGQNEAFF. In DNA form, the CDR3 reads TGTGCCAGCACTTCAGGGCAGAATGAAGCTTTCTTT.

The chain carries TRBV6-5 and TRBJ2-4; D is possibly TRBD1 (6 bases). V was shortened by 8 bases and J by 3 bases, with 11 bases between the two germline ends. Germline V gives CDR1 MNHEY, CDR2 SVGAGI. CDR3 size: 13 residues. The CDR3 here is CASWGPGKNIQYF. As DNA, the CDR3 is TGTGCCAGCTGGGGGCCCGGCAAAAACATTCAGTACTTC.

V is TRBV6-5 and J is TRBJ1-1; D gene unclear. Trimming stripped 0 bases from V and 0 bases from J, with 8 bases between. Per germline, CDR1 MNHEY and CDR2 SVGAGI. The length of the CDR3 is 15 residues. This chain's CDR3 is CASSYSRRLNTEAFF. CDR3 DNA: TGTGCCAGCAGTTACTCGAGACGGCTGAACACTGAAGCTTTCTTT.

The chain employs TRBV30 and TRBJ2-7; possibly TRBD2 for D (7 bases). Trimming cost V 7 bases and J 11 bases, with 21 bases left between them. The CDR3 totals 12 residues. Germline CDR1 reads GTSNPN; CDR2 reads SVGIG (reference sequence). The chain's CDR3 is CASTGGSYLKYF. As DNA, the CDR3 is TGTGCCTCTACGGGGGGCTCCTACTTAAAGTACTTC.

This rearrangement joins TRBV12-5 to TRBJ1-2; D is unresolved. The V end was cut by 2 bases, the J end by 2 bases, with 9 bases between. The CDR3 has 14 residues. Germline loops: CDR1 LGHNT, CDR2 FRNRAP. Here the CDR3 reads CASGLFGTNYGYTF. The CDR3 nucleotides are TGTGCTAGTGGTTTGTTTGGCACGAACTATGGCTACACCTTC.

CDR3 DNA sequence: TGTGCCACCAGCAGAGATATTACCGCACAGGGTGGCTACACCTTC. Amino acid sequence: CATSRDITAQGGYTF. This chain uses TRBV15 with TRBJ1-2; weak D call: TRBD1 (6 bases). V lost 0 bases and J 7 bases, leaving 15 bases between the germline ends. Germline CDR1 is LNHNV and CDR2 is YYDKDF (reference sequence). The CDR3 loop spans 15 amino acids.

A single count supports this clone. Here the CDR3 reads CASSQERVTYNEQFF. DNA of the CDR3: TGCGCCAGCAGCCAAGAGAGGGTTACCTACAATGAGCAGTTCTTC. The chain joins TRBV4-1 to TRBJ2-1; the D gene is possibly TRBD2 (5 bases). Trimming removed 0 bases from V and 2 bases from J, with 8 bases in between. Per the germline V gene, CDR1 is MGHRA and CDR2 is YSYEKL. The CDR3 extends over 15 amino acids.

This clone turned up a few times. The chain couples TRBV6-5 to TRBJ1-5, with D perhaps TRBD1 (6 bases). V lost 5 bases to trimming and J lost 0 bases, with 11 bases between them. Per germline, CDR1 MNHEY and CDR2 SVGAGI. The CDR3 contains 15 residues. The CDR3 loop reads CASSRDINSNQPQHF. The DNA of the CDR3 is TGTGCCAGCAGTCGGGACATCAATAGCAATCAGCCCCAGCATTTT.

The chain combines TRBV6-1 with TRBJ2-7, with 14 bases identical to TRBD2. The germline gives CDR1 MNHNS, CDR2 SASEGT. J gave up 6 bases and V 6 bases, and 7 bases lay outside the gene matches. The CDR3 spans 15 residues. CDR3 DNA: TGTGCCAGCAGCCCCGGGACTAGCGGGAGTTCCGAGCAGTACTTC. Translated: CASSPGTSGSSEQYF.

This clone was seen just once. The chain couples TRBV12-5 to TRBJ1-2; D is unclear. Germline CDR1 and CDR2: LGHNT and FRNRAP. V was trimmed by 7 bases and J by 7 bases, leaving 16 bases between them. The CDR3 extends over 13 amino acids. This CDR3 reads CASAPPGTTGYTF. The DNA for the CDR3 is TGTGCTAGTGCGCCCCCGGGAACCACTGGCTACACCTTC.

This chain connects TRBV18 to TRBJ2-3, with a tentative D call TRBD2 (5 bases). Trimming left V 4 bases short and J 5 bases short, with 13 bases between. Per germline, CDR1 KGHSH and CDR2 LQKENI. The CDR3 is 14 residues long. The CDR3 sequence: CASSRLFREDTQYF. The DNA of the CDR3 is TGTGCCAGCTCACGACTCTTCCGGGAAGATACGCAGTATTTT.